One sample yielded the 30 T cell receptor beta chains listed below, sequenced in a study of blood T cell repertoires in COVID-19. Profiled with immunoSEQ multiplex PCR; TCRdb holds only in-frame clones, not every one. The sample records some 290,000 clones, less than 85% being singletons. The source material was peripheral blood. The receptors were sampled from a man aged 60 to 69 who had recovered from COVID-19.

This CDR3 is CASLVDNEQFF. The CDR3 DNA sequence: TGTGCCTCCTTAGTTGACAATGAGCAGTTCTTC. The chain has TRBV30 and TRBJ2-1; D uncertain. V was pared by 7 bases and J by 5 bases, with 9 bases between. The germline V gene has CDR1 GTSNPN and CDR2 SVGIG (reference sequence). The CDR3 totals 11 residues.

This chain connects TRBV2 to TRBJ2-7; tentatively, D is TRBD1 (6 bases). The CDR3 runs to 13 residues. Germline V lookup: CDR1 SNHLY, CDR2 FYNNEI. Between the trimmed V and J ends, which lost 7 bases and 4 bases, there was a span of 14 bases. The CDR3 bases are TGTGCCAGCATTGGGGGCCGTTTGTACGAGCAGTACTTC. It yields the protein CASIGGRLYEQYF.

This chain connects TRBV10-3 to TRBJ1-1, with 8 nucleotides matching TRBD1. Germline V gene lookup returns CDR1 ENHRY and CDR2 SYGVKD. CDR3 length equals 14 residues. The junction had 5 bases not matched to a gene; V was cut back by 7 bases and J by 1 base. In DNA form, the CDR3 reads TGTGCCATCAAAGCCACAGGGGGGAACACTGAAGCTTTCTTT. Its protein product is CAIKATGGNTEAFF.

The rearrangement uses TRBV30 and TRBJ1-6; D not resolved. The CDR3 is 14 residues long. From germline, CDR1 is GTSNPN and CDR2 SVGIG (reference sequence). V was cut by 3 bases and J by 5 bases, with 11 bases left in between. The CDR3 coding sequence is TGTGCCTGGAGGTTGGGCCTAAATAATTCACCCCTCCACTTT. It yields the protein CAWRLGLNNSPLHF.

This clone was picked up a small number of times. This chain uses TRBV6-2 or TRBV6-3 with TRBJ2-2; a weak D match, TRBD1 (6 bases). V lost 2 bases and J 13 bases, leaving 17 bases between the germline ends. The CDR3 totals 14 residues. Looked up from germline, CDR1 is MNHEY and CDR2 is SVGEGT. The CDR3 region is CASSYGGTPAGLFF. CDR3 sequence (DNA): TGTGCCAGCAGTTACGGTGGGACACCGGCGGGGCTGTTTTTT.

The V call is TRBV30, the J call TRBJ2-1; 7 bases line up with TRBD2. The V and J ends lost 5 bases and 13 bases, in that order; junction bases with no gene match: 8. Looked up from germline, CDR1 is GTSNPN and CDR2 is SVGIG (reference sequence). This CDR3 region has 11 residues. The CDR3 nucleotides read TGTGCCTGGGGGAGGGCTAGGGTACAGTTCTTC. Amino acid sequence: CAWGRARVQFF.

The chain employs TRBV3-1 (or the pseudogene TRBV3-2) and TRBJ1-3, with D possibly TRBD1 on 6 matching bases. CDR3 length equals 17 residues. Germline V gene data show CDR1 as LGHDT and CDR2 as YNNKEL (reference sequence). V lost 1 base to trimming and J lost 0 bases, with 13 bases between them. CDR3 bases: TGTGCCAGCAGCCAAGGGGCAGGGGCAAGCTCTGGAAACACCATATATTTT. It translates to CASSQGAGASSGNTIYF.

V gene TRBV10-3 combines with J gene TRBJ2-1; possibly TRBD2 for D (5 bases). The ends were cut back, 2 bases at V and 7 bases at J, with 12 bases in the middle. The CDR3 extends over 14 amino acids. Germline V gene lookup returns CDR1 ENHRY and CDR2 SYGVKD. The CDR3 protein is CAISEVPSLNEQFF. CDR3 bases: TGTGCCATCAGTGAGGTACCTAGCCTGAATGAGCAGTTCTTC.

The chain uses TRBV7-7 and TRBJ2-1, with 11 bases identical to TRBD2. The germline gives CDR1 SSHAT, CDR2 FNYEAQ (reference sequence). CDR3 length: 17 residues. Unmatched junction bases numbered 9, after V lost 5 bases and J lost 3 bases. The CDR3 is CASSLGLAVNNYNEQFF. CDR3 coding DNA: TGTGCCAGCAGCCTGGGACTAGCGGTCAACAACTACAATGAGCAGTTCTTC.

This clone was counted ten times or more. The chain uses TRBV7-2 and TRBJ1-3; D not resolved. Germline V lookup: CDR1 SGHTA, CDR2 FQGNSA. Trimming took off 5 bases at V and 0 bases at J, with 8 bases between the two ends. This CDR3 spans 14 amino acids. As DNA, the CDR3 is TGTGCCAGCAGCGCACAGATCTCTGGAAACACCATATATTTT. Encoded protein: CASSAQISGNTIYF.

Notes on this clone: Sequence at one end of the junction differs from germline and may be a read error. The chain has TRBV10-2 and TRBJ2-1, with TRBD2 matching over 9 bases. Germline loops: CDR1 WSHSY, CDR2 SAAADI. The CDR3 has 18 residues. The CDR3 region has the DNA TGCCCCAGCAGTGGACTCGCGGGGGGGGCCGGGGGCTACAATGAGCAGTTCTTC. Translation: CPSSGLAGGAGGYNEQFF.

The chain recombines TRBV7-9 with TRBJ2-2; 8 bases line up with TRBD2. CDR3 length: 17 amino acids. In germline, CDR1 is SEHNR, CDR2 FQNEAQ (reference sequence). Trimming at V came to 1 base and at J to 3 bases, leaving 7 bases not matched to a gene. The CDR3 DNA reads TGTGCCAGCAGCTTAGGGCCGCTAGCGGGTGACACCGGGGAGCTGTTTTTT. Protein: CASSLGPLAGDTGELFF.

V usage is TRBV7-8 and J usage is TRBJ2-3; TRBD2 might be the D (5 bases). V was trimmed by 2 bases and J by 1 base, leaving 13 bases between them. Germline V lookup: CDR1 SGHVS, CDR2 FQNEAQ. The CDR3 is 16 residues long. CDR3 sequence reads: CASSLQVAGRTDTQYF. Written as DNA, the CDR3 is TGTGCCAGCAGCTTACAGGTCGCGGGCCGCACAGATACGCAGTATTTT.

CDR3: CASKTRDTYNEQFF. Written as DNA, the CDR3 is TGTGCCAGCAAAACCCGGGACACCTACAATGAGCAGTTCTTC. The rearrangement uses TRBV5-6 and TRBJ2-1; possibly TRBD1 for D (6 bases). V lost 6 bases and J 2 bases, leaving 12 bases between the germline ends. Germline lookup yields CDR1 SGHDT and CDR2 YYEEEE. The CDR3 consists of 14 residues.

The J gene is TRBJ1-5, the V gene TRBV27; 10 nucleotides align to TRBD1. The germline CDR1 and CDR2 sequences are MNHEY and SMNVEV (reference sequence). V trimming: 5 bases; J trimming: 4 bases; junction bases outside the gene matches: 11. The CDR3 is 17 residues long. The CDR3 nucleotides are TGTGCCAGCAGTCGGACGACAGGGGGCTCCCCTAATCAGCCCCAGCATTTT. This encodes CASSRTTGGSPNQPQHF.

This clone occurred many times. The chain links TRBV28 to TRBJ1-1, with a tentative D call TRBD1 (6 bases). Germline V gives CDR1 MDHEN, CDR2 SYDVKM. The CDR3 has 15 amino acids. Trimming shortened V by 3 bases and J by 4 bases, and 15 bases separated the two germline ends. The CDR3 bases are TGTGCCAGCAGTTTGTTGGGGGCAGGCGGCACTGAAGCTTTCTTT. Translation gives CASSLLGAGGTEAFF.

The chain employs TRBV28 and TRBJ1-2; D is unresolved. V was trimmed by 7 bases and J by 5 bases, leaving 14 bases between them. Germline loops: CDR1 MDHEN, CDR2 SYDVKM. The CDR3 has 13 amino acids. CDR3 sequence: CASNARGLYGYTF. CDR3 DNA sequence: TGTGCCAGCAATGCGCGAGGGTTGTATGGCTACACCTTC.

This clone has only one observation. The chain has TRBV2 and TRBJ2-3, with 7 bases that match TRBD2. The CDR3 length is 13 residues. Germline CDR1 reads SNHLY; CDR2 reads FYNNEI. V was clipped by 7 bases and J by 5 bases; unmatched bases: 6. The CDR3 nucleotides are TGTGCCAGCACGTCGCGGGAGATAGATACGCAGTATTTT. Encoded protein: CASTSREIDTQYF.

The genes are TRBV7-2 and TRBJ2-2; TRBD2 matches at 12 bases. The length of the CDR3 is 16 residues. J was trimmed by 4 bases and V by 4 bases; bases with no gene match: 4. Germline V gene data show CDR1 as SGHTA and CDR2 as FQGNSA. As DNA, the CDR3 is TGTGCCAGCAGCTCTAGCGGGGGGGCAAGCACCGGGGAGCTGTTTTTT. Its translation is CASSSSGGASTGELFF. The entire variable domain, with the rest obtained from reference TRBV7-2 and TRBJ2-2, is as follows: GAGVSQSPSNKVTEKGKDVELRCDPISGHTALYWYRQSLGQGLEFLIYFQGNSAPDKSGLPSDRFSAERTGGSVSTLTIQRTQQEDSAVYLCASSSSGGASTGELFFGEGSRLTVL.

This chain links TRBV27 with TRBJ2-6; D is unclear. The germline CDR1 and CDR2 sequences are MNHEY and SMNVEV (reference sequence). The CDR3 consists of 18 residues. Trimming stripped 3 bases from V and 0 bases from J, with 15 bases between. CDR3 sequence: CASSFFSVVSSGANVLTF. CDR3 nucleotides: TGTGCCAGCAGTTTTTTTAGTGTGGTGAGCTCTGGGGCCAACGTCCTGACTTTC.

The chain uses TRBV11-2 and TRBJ2-2, with 10 bases aligning to TRBD1. CDR3 length equals 15 residues. Losses at the gene ends were 5 bases for V and 6 bases for J; bases not matched to a gene: 6. Germline V gene lookup returns CDR1 SGHAT and CDR2 FQNNGV. The CDR3 DNA follows: TGTGCCAGCAGCCCTCGACAGGGGGCGCCCGGGGAGCTGTTTTTT. This translates into CASSPRQGAPGELFF.

The chain has TRBV5-4 and TRBJ2-3; TRBD1 matches at 10 bases. The CDR3 length is 15 residues. The V segment lost 4 bases and the J segment 6 bases; nucleotides outside the gene matches: 8. Germline values: CDR1 SGHNT, CDR2 YYREEE (reference sequence). CDR3 amino acids: CASSRGDRGQDTQYF. The CDR3 bases are TGTGCCAGCAGCCGCGGGGACAGGGGCCAGGATACGCAGTATTTT.

The chain recombines TRBV5-1 with TRBJ2-5; possibly TRBD1 for D (6 bases). The CDR3 runs 15 residues. Germline CDR1 and CDR2: SGHRS and YFSETQ. V was clipped by 4 bases and J by 4 bases, with 17 bases between them. The CDR3 DNA sequence: TGCGCCAGCAGCACTGCAGGGGTGCGGTCAGAGACCCAGTACTTC. The encoded protein is CASSTAGVRSETQYF.

Of note for this clone: Other DNA sequences within the sample encode an identical CDR3. The genes are TRBV28 and TRBJ1-2; 7 nucleotides line up with TRBD1. This CDR3 has 13 amino acids. Trimming removed 7 bases from V and 4 bases from J; junction bases left unmatched: 6. The germline V gene encodes CDR1 MDHEN and CDR2 SYDVKM. CDR3 residues: CASNTGEVYGYTF. Here the CDR3 DNA reads TGTGCCAGCAATACAGGGGAGGTCTATGGCTACACCTTC.

This clone has only one observation. This chain links TRBV7-3 with TRBJ2-1; TRBD2 is a possible D gene (6 bases). Germline V gene sequence: CDR1 SGHTA, CDR2 FQGTGA. Trimming took 5 bases from V and 6 from J, leaving 11 bases between them. CDR3 size: 13 residues. This CDR3 reads CASSPSGGNEQFF. The CDR3, as DNA: TGTGCCAGCAGCCCCTCCGGGGGCAATGAGCAGTTCTTC.

The V and J genes are TRBV6-5 and TRBJ1-1; maybe TRBD1 (6 bases). CDR3 length: 15 residues. Germline V CDR1 and CDR2: MNHEY, SVGAGI. The V end lost 7 bases, the J end lost 1 base, and 16 bases lay between the germline ends. The DNA for the CDR3 is TGTGCCAGCACCGTCACGGGACAAGAGAACACTGAAGCTTTCTTT. Its protein is CASTVTGQENTEAFF.

This clone has just one count. The chain is built from TRBV7-2 and TRBJ1-4, with a tentative D call TRBD1 (6 bases). The CDR3 runs to 16 residues. Trimming shortened V by 4 bases and J by 8 bases, and 20 bases separated the two germline ends. CDR1 SGHTA and CDR2 FQGNSA come from the germline V gene. This CDR3 is CASSSAGTGSGEKLFF. The CDR3 DNA reads TGTGCCAGCAGCTCTGCCGGAACAGGGTCAGGAGAAAAACTGTTTTTT.

The rearrangement links TRBV5-1 to TRBJ2-5, with TRBD2 identical over 7 bases. Trimming cost V 4 bases and J 2 bases; bases outside gene matches: 5. Germline V gene data show CDR1 as SGHRS and CDR2 as YFSETQ. The CDR3 has 14 amino acids. This CDR3 is CASSGGTTQETQYF. CDR3 sequence (DNA): TGCGCCAGCAGCGGCGGGACTACACAAGAGACCCAGTACTTC.

This chain uses TRBV5-1 with TRBJ2-1, with 7 positions matching TRBD2. V trimming: 0 bases; J trimming: 4 bases; junction bases outside the gene matches: 7. CDR3 length: 16 amino acids. Germline values: CDR1 SGHRS, CDR2 YFSETQ. The CDR3 loop is CASSLAAGPRYNEQFF. For the CDR3, the DNA is TGCGCCAGCAGCTTGGCAGCGGGACCTAGATACAATGAGCAGTTCTTC.

The chain employs TRBV23-1 and TRBJ2-5, with 11 bases lining up with TRBD2. TRBV23-1 is an open reading frame whose function is uncertain. The CDR3 extends over 16 amino acids. The V and J ends lost 6 bases and 3 bases, in that order; junction bases with no gene match: 9. The DNA for the CDR3 is TGCGCCAGCAGGCTAGCGGGGGGACAATTCAAAGAGACCCAGTACTTC. This sequence encodes CASRLAGGQFKETQYF.